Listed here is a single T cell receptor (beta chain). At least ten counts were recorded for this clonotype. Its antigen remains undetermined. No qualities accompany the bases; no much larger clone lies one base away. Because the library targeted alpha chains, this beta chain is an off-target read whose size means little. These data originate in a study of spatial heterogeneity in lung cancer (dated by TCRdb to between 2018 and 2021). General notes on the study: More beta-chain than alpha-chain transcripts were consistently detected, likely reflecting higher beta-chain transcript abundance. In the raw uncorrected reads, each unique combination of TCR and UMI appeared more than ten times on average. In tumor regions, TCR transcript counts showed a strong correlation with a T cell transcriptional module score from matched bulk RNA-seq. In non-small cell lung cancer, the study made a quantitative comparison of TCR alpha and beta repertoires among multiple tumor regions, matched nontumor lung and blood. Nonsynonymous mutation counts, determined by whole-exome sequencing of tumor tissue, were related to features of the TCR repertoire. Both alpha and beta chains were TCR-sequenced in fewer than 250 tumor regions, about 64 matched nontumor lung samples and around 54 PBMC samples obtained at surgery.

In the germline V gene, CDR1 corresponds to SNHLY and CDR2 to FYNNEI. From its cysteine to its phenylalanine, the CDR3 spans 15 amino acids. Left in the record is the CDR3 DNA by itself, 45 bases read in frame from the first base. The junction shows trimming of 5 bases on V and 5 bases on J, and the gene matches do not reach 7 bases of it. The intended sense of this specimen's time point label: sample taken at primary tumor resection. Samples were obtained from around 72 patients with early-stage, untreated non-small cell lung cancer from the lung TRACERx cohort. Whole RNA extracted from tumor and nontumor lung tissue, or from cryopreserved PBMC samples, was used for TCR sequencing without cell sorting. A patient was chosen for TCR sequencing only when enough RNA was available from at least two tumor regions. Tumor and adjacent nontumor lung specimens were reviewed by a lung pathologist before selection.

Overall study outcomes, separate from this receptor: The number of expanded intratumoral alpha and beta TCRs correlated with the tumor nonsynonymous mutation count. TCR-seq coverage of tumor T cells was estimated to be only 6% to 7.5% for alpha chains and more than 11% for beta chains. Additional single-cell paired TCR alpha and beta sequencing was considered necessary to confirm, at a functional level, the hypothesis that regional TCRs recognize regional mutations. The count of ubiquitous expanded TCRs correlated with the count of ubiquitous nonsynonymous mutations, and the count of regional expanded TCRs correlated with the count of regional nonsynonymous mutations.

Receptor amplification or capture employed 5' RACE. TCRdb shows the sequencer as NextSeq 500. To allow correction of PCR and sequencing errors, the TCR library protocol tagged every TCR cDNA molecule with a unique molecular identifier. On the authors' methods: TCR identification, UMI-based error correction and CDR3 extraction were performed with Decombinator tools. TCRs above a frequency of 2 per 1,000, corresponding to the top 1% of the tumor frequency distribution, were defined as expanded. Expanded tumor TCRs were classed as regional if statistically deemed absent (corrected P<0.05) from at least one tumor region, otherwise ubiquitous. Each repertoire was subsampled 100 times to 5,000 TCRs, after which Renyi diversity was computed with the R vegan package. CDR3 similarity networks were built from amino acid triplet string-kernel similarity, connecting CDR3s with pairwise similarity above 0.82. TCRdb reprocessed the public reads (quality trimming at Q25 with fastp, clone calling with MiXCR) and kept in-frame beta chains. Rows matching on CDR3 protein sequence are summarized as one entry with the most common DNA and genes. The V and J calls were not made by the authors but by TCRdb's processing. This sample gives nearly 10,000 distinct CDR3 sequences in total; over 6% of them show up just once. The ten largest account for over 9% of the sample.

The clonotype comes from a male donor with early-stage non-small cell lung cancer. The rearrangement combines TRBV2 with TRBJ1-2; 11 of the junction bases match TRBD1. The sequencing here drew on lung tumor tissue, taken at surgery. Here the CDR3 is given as CASSSPGQGAYGYTF. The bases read TGTGCCAGCAGTTCGCCCGGACAGGGGGCGTATGGCTACACCTTC.